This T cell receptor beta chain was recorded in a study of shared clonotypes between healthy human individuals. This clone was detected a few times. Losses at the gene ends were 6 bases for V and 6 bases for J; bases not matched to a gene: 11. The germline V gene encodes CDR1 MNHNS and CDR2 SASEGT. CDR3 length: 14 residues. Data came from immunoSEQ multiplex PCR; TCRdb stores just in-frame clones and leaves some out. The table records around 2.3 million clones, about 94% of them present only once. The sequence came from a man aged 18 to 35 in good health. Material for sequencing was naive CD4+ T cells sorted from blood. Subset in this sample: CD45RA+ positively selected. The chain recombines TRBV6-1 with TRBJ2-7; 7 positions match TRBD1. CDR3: CASREIKGAGEQYF. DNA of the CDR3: TGTGCCAGCAGGGAGATAAAGGGGGCTGGCGAGCAGTACTTC.